This T cell receptor beta chain was found in a study of CXCR3 chemokines and chemotherapy response in bladder cancer (dated by TCRdb to between 2020 and 2023). About the investigation overall: The study tested whether activity of the CXCR3 chemokine system within human bladder cancer tumors predicted response to chemotherapy.

Libraries were prepared through PCR. Reads for this sample came from an Illumina HiSeq 2500. The public sequencing data were trimmed at Q25 with fastp and processed into clonotypes with MiXCR by TCRdb, which kept only in-frame beta chains. Each entry merges the rows of one CDR3 protein and shows their most common DNA and genes. The sample yields about 13,000 distinct CDR3 sequences; roughly 12% were counted once. The ten most abundant clones make up around 26% of the sample. This clonotype was counted between two and nine times. The target of this receptor is not known. Per-base qualities were not stored, and no clone one base away is much larger. At the junction V is shortened by 0 bases and J by 9 bases, with 23 bases in between. Measured from the cysteine to the phenylalanine, the CDR3 is 18 residues long. The kept DNA is CDR3 alone, 54 bases in frame from the first base. CDR1 LNHNV and CDR2 YYDKDF are derived from the germline V gene (reference sequence).

Sampling was carried out from a patient whose treatment included neoadjuvant chemotherapy. The chain uses TRBV15 and TRBJ1-4, and the D gene may be TRBD1, 5 bases matching. This TCR was sampled from a human donor with bladder cancer that did not respond to neoadjuvant chemotherapy. The DNA is TGTGCCACCAGCAGAGACTCCTTAGGGGAACTAGGGACTAAAAAACTGTTTTTT. Its protein reads: CATSRDSLGELGTKKLFF.